The next 8 T cell receptor beta chains were all read from a single sample in a study of cytomegalovirus exposure and HLA in healthy donors (dated by TCRdb to between 2016 and 2019). Library preparation used the immunoSEQ multiplex PCR assay. For the multiplex PCR, a mixture combining 60 forward primers for TCR Vbeta segments and 13 reverse primers for TCR Jbeta segments was used. The immuneACCESS repertoire file appears here via TCRdb, limited to in-frame rearrangements. These files lack a portion of the clones; in checked studies, under half of the deficit traces to unresolved V genes, and the cause of the others is not known. The sample table holds 90,000 to 150,000 clones, of which more than 75% were seen once. The ten top clones hold about 12% of the sample. The sequenced sample was PBMCs. The source of these receptors is a woman aged 40 to 49 in good health and CMV-seropositive.

The chain carries TRBV27 and TRBJ2-1, with D hard to call. From germline, CDR1 is MNHEY and CDR2 SMNVEV (reference sequence). The CDR3 is 14 residues long. Trimming stripped 2 bases from V and 3 bases from J, with 8 bases between. The CDR3 DNA reads as TGTGCCAGCAGTTTAGCACAGATCTACAATGAGCAGTTCTTC. The encoded protein is CASSLAQIYNEQFF.

The J gene is TRBJ1-2, the V gene TRBV11-2; D is uncertain. Trimming stripped 2 bases from V and 0 bases from J, with 13 bases between. The CDR3 covers 16 residues. Germline V gene data show CDR1 as SGHAT and CDR2 as FQNNGV. As DNA, the CDR3 is TGTGCCAGCAGCTTATCTAGTCCCTTAGCTAACTATGGCTACACCTTC. Protein: CASSLSSPLANYGYTF. The whole variable domain, filled in from reference TRBV11-2 and TRBJ1-2, reads EAGVAQSPRYKIIEKRQSVAFWCNPISGHATLYWYQQILGQGPKLLIQFQNNGVVDDSQLPKDRFSAERLKGVDSTLKIQPAKLEDSAVYLCASSLSSPLANYGYTFGSGTRLTVV.

The sample holds a few counts of this clone. V is TRBV19 and J is TRBJ1-5; perhaps TRBD1 as D (5 bases). Germline assignment: CDR1 LNHDA and CDR2 SQIVND (reference sequence). The V and J ends lost 3 bases and 7 bases respectively, with 19 bases between them. The CDR3 has 16 amino acids. The CDR3: CASSISQGRLAQPQHF. The CDR3 nucleotides are TGTGCCAGTAGTATCTCTCAGGGCAGACTAGCCCAGCCCCAGCATTTT.

The V gene is TRBV5-4, the J gene TRBJ1-1; tentatively, D is TRBD1 (6 bases). In germline, CDR1 is SGHNT, CDR2 YYREEE (reference sequence). The CDR3 is made up of 13 amino acids. Trimming cost V 5 bases and J 8 bases, with 16 bases left between them. In DNA form, the CDR3 reads TGTGCCAGCAGAGACGGACAGACGGAAGAAGCTTTCTTT. The encoded protein is CASRDGQTEEAFF.

This rearrangement joins TRBV27 to TRBJ2-3; TRBD2 aligns across 7 bases. Per the germline V gene, CDR1 is MNHEY and CDR2 is SMNVEV (reference sequence). V shed 8 bases, J shed 4 bases, and the junction held 6 bases outside the gene matches. The CDR3 consists of 13 residues. The DNA for the CDR3 is TGTGCCAGCCGAGCGGCGGGGGCAGATACGCAGTATTTT. Protein: CASRAAGADTQYF.

The genes are TRBV5-1 and TRBJ2-2; tentatively, D is TRBD2 (5 bases). The CDR3 sequence is 15 residues long. Germline V gene data show CDR1 as SGHRS and CDR2 as YFSETQ. Trimming removed 2 bases from V and 2 bases from J, with 10 bases in between. The CDR3: CASSFLDSNTGELFF. The CDR3 nucleotides are TGCGCCAGCAGCTTCTTGGACTCTAACACCGGGGAGCTGTTTTTT.

The chain employs TRBV30 and TRBJ2-2; TRBD2 matches 7 bases. The CDR3 is 13 residues long. The ends lost 5 bases at V and 5 bases at J; junction bases unmatched: 5. Germline loops: CDR1 GTSNPN, CDR2 SVGIG (reference sequence). CDR3 protein: CAWQLGGTGELFF. CDR3 coding DNA: TGTGCCTGGCAACTCGGGGGGACCGGGGAGCTGTTTTTT.

This clone was detected a few times. The chain links TRBV7-2 to TRBJ1-3; D not certain. V lost 3 bases and J lost 7, with 19 bases in between. Germline CDR1 reads SGHTA; CDR2 reads FQGNSA. The CDR3 is made up of 16 amino acids. CDR3 amino acids: CASSFSGSGGRNTIYF. The CDR3 DNA follows: TGTGCCAGCAGCTTTTCGGGGTCGGGAGGGCGGAACACCATATATTTT.